This T cell receptor (beta chain) emerged from a study of cytomegalovirus exposure and HLA in healthy donors. Clones were sequenced by immunoSEQ multiplex PCR, and TCRdb holds only the in-frame ones, with some missing. In the table there are tens of thousands of clones, 90% to 95% of which are singletons. The CDR3 spans 14 residues. Germline CDR1 is SGHRS and CDR2 is YFSETQ. Trimming cost V 4 bases and J 4 bases, with 14 bases left between them. In regard to this clone: Its target is not known.

The study, taken as a whole, reports: Both high specificity and high sensitivity reportedly marked the classifier's diagnosis of cytomegalovirus status.

The chain employs TRBV5-1 and TRBJ2-5; D might be TRBD2 (5 bases). The TCR originated in a man aged 18 to 30 in good health and CMV-seronegative. Sequenced material: PBMCs. This chain's CDR3 is CASSPRLASETQYF. DNA of the CDR3: TGCGCCAGCAGCCCAAGGCTAGCATCAGAGACCCAGTACTTC.